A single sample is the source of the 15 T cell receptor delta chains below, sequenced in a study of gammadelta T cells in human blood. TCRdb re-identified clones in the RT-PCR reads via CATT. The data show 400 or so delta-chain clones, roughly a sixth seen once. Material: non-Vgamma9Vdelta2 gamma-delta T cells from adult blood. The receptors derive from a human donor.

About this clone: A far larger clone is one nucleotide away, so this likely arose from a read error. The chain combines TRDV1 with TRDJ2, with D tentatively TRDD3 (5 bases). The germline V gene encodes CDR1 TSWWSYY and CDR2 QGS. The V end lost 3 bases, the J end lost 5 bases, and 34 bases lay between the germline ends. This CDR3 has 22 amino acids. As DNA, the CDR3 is TGTGCTCTTGGGGATCCTTGGCGAAAGTTCGTACTGGAGGATATCGTCACAGCACAACTCTTCTTT. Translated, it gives CALGDPWRKFVLEDIVTAQLFF.

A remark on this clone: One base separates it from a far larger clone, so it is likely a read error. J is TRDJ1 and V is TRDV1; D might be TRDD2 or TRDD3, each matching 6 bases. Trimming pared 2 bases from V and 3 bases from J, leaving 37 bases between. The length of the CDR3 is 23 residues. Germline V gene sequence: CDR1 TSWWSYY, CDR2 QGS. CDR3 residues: CALGENPTVPPRVGGMNPDKLIF. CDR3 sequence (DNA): TGTGCTCTTGGGGAAAATCCTACCGTCCCCCCCCGCGTTGGGGGCATGAATCCCGATAAACTCATCTTT.

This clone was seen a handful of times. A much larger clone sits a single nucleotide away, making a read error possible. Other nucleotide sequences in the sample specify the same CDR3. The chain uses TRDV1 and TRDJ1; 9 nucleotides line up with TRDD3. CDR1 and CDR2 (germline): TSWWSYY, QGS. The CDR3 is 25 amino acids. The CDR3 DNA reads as TGTGCTCTTGGGGAACACCCTTCCCGGCGACGGGGATACGTGATCCGTGGGGGCCACACTGATAAACTCATCTTT. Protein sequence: CALGEHPSRRRGYVIRGGHTDKLIF.

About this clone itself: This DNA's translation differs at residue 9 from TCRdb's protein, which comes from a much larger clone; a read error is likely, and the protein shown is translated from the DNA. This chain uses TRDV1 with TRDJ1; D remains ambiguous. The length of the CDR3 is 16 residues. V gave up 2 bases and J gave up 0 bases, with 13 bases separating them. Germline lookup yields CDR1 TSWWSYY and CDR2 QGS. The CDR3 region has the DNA TGTGCTCTTGGGGAAACACGGGGCAGGTACACCGATAAACTCATCTTT. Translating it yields CALGETRGRYTDKLIF.

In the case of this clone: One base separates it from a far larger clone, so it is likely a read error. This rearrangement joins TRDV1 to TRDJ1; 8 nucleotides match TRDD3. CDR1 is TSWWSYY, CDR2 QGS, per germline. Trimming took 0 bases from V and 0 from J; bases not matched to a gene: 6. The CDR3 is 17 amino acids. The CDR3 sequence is CALGELCTWGNTDKLIF. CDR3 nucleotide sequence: TGTGCTCTTGGGGAACTTTGTACCTGGGGGAACACCGATAAACTCATCTTT.

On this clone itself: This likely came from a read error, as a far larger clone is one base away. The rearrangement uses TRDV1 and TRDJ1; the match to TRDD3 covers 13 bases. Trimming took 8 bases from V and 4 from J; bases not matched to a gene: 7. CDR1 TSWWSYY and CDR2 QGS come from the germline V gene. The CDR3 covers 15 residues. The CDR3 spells CALRTGGYVDDKLIF. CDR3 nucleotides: TGTGCTCTTCGTACTGGGGGATACGTGGACGATAAACTCATCTTT.

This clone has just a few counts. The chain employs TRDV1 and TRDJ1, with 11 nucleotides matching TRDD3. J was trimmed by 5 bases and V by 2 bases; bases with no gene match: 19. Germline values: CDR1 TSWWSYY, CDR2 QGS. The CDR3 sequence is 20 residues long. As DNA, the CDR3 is TGTGCTCTTGGGGAAACTGCCTTCCTCTGGGGGATACATCATGCGGATAAACTCATCTTT. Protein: CALGETAFLWGIHHADKLIF.

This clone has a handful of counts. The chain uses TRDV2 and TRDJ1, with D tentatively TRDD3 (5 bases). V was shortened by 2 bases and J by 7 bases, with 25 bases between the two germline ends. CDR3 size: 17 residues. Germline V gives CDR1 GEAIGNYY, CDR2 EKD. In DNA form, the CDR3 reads TGTGCCTGTGACAAGTGGGAGGTACGCGGGGGTCTCCCTAAACTCATCTTT. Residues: CACDKWEVRGGLPKLIF.

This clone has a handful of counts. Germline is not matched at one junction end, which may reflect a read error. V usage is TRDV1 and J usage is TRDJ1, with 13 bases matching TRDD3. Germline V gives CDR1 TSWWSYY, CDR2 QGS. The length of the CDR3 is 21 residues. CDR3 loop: CAHGHILGTGGYEKGPDKLIF. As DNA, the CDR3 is TGTGCTCATGGGCATATTCTCGGTACTGGGGGATACGAGAAGGGACCTGATAAACTCATCTTT.

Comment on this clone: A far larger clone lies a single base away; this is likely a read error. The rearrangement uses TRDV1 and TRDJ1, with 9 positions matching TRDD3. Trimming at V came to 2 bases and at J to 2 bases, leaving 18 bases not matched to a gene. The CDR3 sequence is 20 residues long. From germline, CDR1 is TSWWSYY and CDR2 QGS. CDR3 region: CALGETAFLWGMHQTDKLIF. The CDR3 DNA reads TGTGCTCTTGGGGAAACTGCCTTCCTCTGGGGGATGCATCAAACCGATAAACTCATCTTT.

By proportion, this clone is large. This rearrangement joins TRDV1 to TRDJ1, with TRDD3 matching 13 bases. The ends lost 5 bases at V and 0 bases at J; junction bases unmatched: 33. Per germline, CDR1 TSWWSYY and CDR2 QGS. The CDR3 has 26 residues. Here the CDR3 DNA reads TGTGCTCTTGGGTCAACTCCCTTCCTACGGTTCACTGGGGGATACGCGTTTACCGCTTACACCGATAAACTCATCTTT. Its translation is CALGSTPFLRFTGGYAFTAYTDKLIF.

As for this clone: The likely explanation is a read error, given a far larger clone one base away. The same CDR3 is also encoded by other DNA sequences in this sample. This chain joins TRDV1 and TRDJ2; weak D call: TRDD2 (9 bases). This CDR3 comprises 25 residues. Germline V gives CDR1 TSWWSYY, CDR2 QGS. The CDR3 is CALGELWSPFLRLLGAPALTAQLFF. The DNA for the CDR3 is TGCGCTCTTGGGGAACTATGGTCCCCCTTCCTACGATTACTGGGGGCCCCAGCTTTGACAGCACAACTCTTCTTT.

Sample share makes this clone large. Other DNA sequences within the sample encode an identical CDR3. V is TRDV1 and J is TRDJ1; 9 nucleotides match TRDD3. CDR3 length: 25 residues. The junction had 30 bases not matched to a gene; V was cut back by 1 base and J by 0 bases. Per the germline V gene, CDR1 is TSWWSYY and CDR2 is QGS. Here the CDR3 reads CALGEHPSRRRGYVIRGGHTDKLIF. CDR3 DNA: TGTGCTCTTGGGGAACACCCTTCCCGGCGACGGGGATACGTGATCCGTGGGGGCCACACCGATAAACTCATCTTT.

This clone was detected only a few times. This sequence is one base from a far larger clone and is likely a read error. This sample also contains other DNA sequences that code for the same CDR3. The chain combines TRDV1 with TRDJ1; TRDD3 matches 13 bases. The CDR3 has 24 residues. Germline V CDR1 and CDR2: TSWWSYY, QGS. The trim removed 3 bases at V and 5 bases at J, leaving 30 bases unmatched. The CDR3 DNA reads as TGTGCTCTTGGGGACGAACTGACTAGGCCTTCCTACTGGGGGATACGAGACTTTACAGATAAACTCATCTTT. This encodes CALGDELTRPSYWGIRDFTDKLIF.

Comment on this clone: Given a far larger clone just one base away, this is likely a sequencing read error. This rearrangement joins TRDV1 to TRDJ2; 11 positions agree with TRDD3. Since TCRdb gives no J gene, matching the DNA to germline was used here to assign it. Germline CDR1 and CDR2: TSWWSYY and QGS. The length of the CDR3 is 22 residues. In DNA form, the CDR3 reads TGTGCTCTTGGGGATCCTTGGCGAAAGTTCGTACTGGGGGATATCGTCACAGCAAAACTCTTCTTT. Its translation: CALGDPWRKFVLGDIVTAKLFF.